The present TCR beta chain was sequenced within a study of beta chain features in type 1 diabetes. This CDR3 region has 14 residues. V lost 2 bases to trimming and J lost 2 bases, with 12 bases between them. Germline CDR1 is GTSNPN and CDR2 is SVGIG (reference sequence). Findings of the study overall: There was a moderate but significant shortening of TCRB CDR3s in all four CD4+ subsets of Type 1 diabetes patients.

Turning to this clone: Its antigen is undetermined.

cDNA synthesis used the whole RNA isolate, giving expressed TCRB sequences. The protocol was immunoSEQ multiplex PCR, while the TCRdb copy is restricted to in-frame clones and leaves out a portion. The sample shows hundreds of thousands of clones, over 12% of them seen only once. The TCR comes from a man younger than 35 with type 1 diabetes. Sequencing input: naive CD4+ T cells from blood. The chain joins TRBV30 to TRBJ1-1; D possibly corresponds to TRBD1 (6 bases). The CDR3 spells CAWSPRGKNTEAFF. The CDR3, as DNA: TGTGCCTGGAGTCCCAGGGGCAAAAACACTGAAGCTTTCTTT.